A selection of T cell receptor beta chains follows, all from one sample in a study of blood T cell repertoires in COVID-19. TCRdb's table, derived via immunoSEQ multiplex PCR, lists solely in-frame clones and lacks some. The table shows a few hundred thousand clones, with approximately 82% occurring only once. The sequenced sample was peripheral blood. These receptors were collected from a woman aged 45-65 years with acute or convalescent COVID-19. Each CDR3 is given with its conserved first and last residue. Each record gives: J gene, clone size, V gene, D gene, CDR3 protein, CDR3 DNA. A D gene is named only where the DNA matches it firmly. Not all rows give a size; the values are once, few, many and, for expanded clones, a class.

>TRBJ1-5|NA|TRBV6-5|TRBD1
CASRRQGVMAQHF
TGTGCCAGCAGACGACAGGGGGTCATGGCCCAGCATTTT
>TRBJ1-6|NA|TRBV13|NA
CASSYTGLESYNSPLHF
TGTGCCAGCAGTTATACAGGGTTGGAGTCCTATAATTCACCCCTCCACTTT
>TRBJ2-3|NA|TRBV7-2|NA
CASSSLRLDTQYF
TGTGCCAGCAGCTCCTTGAGATTAGATACGCAGTATTTT
>TRBJ1-2|few|TRBV10-3|TRBD1
CAITSDRGQRYGYTF
TGTGCCATCACCTCCGACAGGGGGCAGCGTTATGGCTACACCTTC
>TRBJ2-7|few|TRBV4-3|NA
CASSQIDSPYEQYF
TGCGCCAGCAGCCAAATCGACAGTCCTTACGAGCAGTACTTC
>TRBJ2-3|NA|TRBV5-6|TRBD2
CASSLPGLAGPDTQYF
TGTGCCAGCAGCCTACCAGGACTAGCGGGACCCGATACGCAGTATTTT
>TRBJ1-2|NA|TRBV3-1/TRBV3-2|NA
CASSQDTRGWDYGYTF
TGTGCCAGCAGCCAAGATACCAGGGGATGGGACTATGGCTACACCTTC
>TRBJ2-1|NA|TRBV4-2|TRBD1
CASSQDPGQGFNEQFF
TGTGCCAGCAGCCAAGATCCCGGACAGGGTTTCAATGAGCAGTTCTTC
>TRBJ1-5|NA|TRBV25-1|NA
CASSESQGGSQPQHF
TGTGCCAGCAGTGAATCTCAAGGGGGAAGCCAGCCCCAGCATTTT
>TRBJ2-1|NA|TRBV15|NA
CATSRDPDEQFF
TGTGCCACCAGCAGAGATCCCGATGAGCAGTTCTTC
>TRBJ2-5|NA|TRBV7-2|TRBD2
CASSFTLQAGVQGTQYF
TGTGCCAGCAGCTTTACGTTACAAGCGGGAGTACAGGGGACCCAGTACTTC
>TRBJ1-6|once|TRBV3-1/TRBV3-2|NA
CASSLSSSPLHF
TGTGCCAGCAGCCTGAGTAGTTCACCCCTCCACTTT
>TRBJ1-4|NA|TRBV5-1|NA
CASSRDKAQEKLFF
TGCGCCAGCAGTCGGGACAAGGCCCAGGAAAAACTGTTTTTT
>TRBJ1-3|NA|TRBV21-1|NA
CASSSGSSGNTIYF
TGTGCCAGCAGCTCCGGGAGCTCTGGAAACACCATATATTTT
>TRBJ2-2|once|TRBV5-4|TRBD1
CASSWGQGGYGELFF
TGTGCCAGCAGCTGGGGACAGGGCGGGTACGGGGAGCTGTTTTTT
>TRBJ2-7|NA|TRBV27|TRBD2
CASRSTSGRAHEQYF
TGTGCCAGCAGGTCAACTAGCGGGAGGGCCCACGAGCAGTACTTC
>TRBJ1-1|NA|TRBV19|NA
CASSITGTEAFF
TGTGCCAGTAGTATCACGGGGACTGAAGCTTTCTTT
>TRBJ2-3|NA|TRBV29-1|NA
CSVGGGGLSTDTQYF
TGCAGCGTTGGAGGTGGGGGGTTGAGCACAGATACGCAGTATTTT
>TRBJ1-1|NA|TRBV11-3|TRBD1
CASSVGIGGTNTEAFF
TGTGCCAGCAGCGTCGGCATAGGGGGCACGAACACTGAAGCTTTCTTT
>TRBJ2-5|few|TRBV3-1/TRBV3-2|TRBD2
CASSRDLLAAGSETQYF
TGTGCCAGCAGCCGCGACTTACTAGCGGCTGGCTCCGAGACCCAGTACTTC
>TRBJ2-6|NA|TRBV11-3|TRBD1
CASSPGDSSGANVLTF
TGTGCCAGCAGCCCAGGGGACAGCTCTGGGGCCAACGTCCTGACTTTC
>TRBJ2-3|NA|TRBV2|TRBD2
CASSEMGLASPDTQYF
TGTGCCAGCAGTGAGATGGGACTAGCCTCCCCAGATACGCAGTATTTT
>TRBJ2-5|NA|TRBV7-9|TRBD1
CASSFGQGQETQYF
TGTGCCAGCAGCTTTGGACAGGGCCAAGAGACCCAGTACTTC
>TRBJ1-1|NA|TRBV7-3|NA
CASSLEGSGTEAFF
TGTGCCAGCAGCTTGGAGGGATCAGGCACTGAAGCTTTCTTT
>TRBJ1-2|NA|TRBV3-1/TRBV3-2|TRBD1
CASSHSDRVSASYTF
TGTGCCAGCAGCCACTCTGACAGGGTCTCGGCGAGCTACACCTTC
>TRBJ1-1|NA|TRBV7-8|NA
CASSLFPAEENTEAFF
TGTGCCAGCAGCTTATTTCCCGCCGAGGAGAACACTGAAGCTTTCTTT
>TRBJ2-7|NA|TRBV4-1|NA
CASSQVLRDYEQYF
TGCGCCAGCAGCCAAGTTCTGCGGGATTACGAGCAGTACTTC
>TRBJ1-2|once|TRBV5-4|NA
CASSLDRDLSGYTF
TGTGCCAGCAGCTTGGACAGGGATTTAAGCGGCTACACCTTC
>TRBJ1-6|NA|TRBV19|TRBD1
CASSIRGPDSPLHF
TGTGCCAGTAGTATCAGGGGGCCCGATTCACCCCTCCACTTT
>TRBJ1-3|NA|TRBV6-1|NA
CASSEAGGSGNTIYF
TGTGCCAGCAGTGAAGCAGGCGGCTCTGGAAACACCATATATTTT
>TRBJ1-2|NA|TRBV6-1|NA
CASSETSLWGDGYTF
TGTGCCAGCAGTGAAACCTCCCTTTGGGGCGATGGCTACACCTTC
>TRBJ1-1|NA|TRBV6-1|TRBD1
CASSDQGQGAGEAFF
TGTGCCAGCAGTGACCAAGGACAGGGGGCCGGTGAAGCTTTCTTT
>TRBJ2-3|few|TRBV7-2|TRBD2
CASSLQAGVITDTQYF
TGTGCCAGCAGCTTACAAGCGGGAGTTATCACAGATACGCAGTATTTT
>TRBJ1-1|NA|TRBV19|NA
CASSIYSVNTEAFF
TGTGCCAGTAGTATCTACAGTGTGAACACTGAAGCTTTCTTT
>TRBJ2-3|NA|TRBV13|NA
CASSLFRDTQYF
TGTGCCAGCAGCTTATTCCGGGATACGCAGTATTTT
>TRBJ2-3|NA|TRBV27|NA
CASSLSGSTDTQYF
TGTGCCAGCAGTTTGAGCGGAAGCACAGATACGCAGTATTTT
>TRBJ1-6|NA|TRBV11-2|NA
CASSFGRVGKKSPLHF
TGTGCCAGCAGCTTCGGCAGGGTAGGGAAGAAATCACCCCTCCACTTT
>TRBJ1-3|NA|TRBV5-1|NA
CASSLGAVSGNTIYF
TGCGCCAGCAGCTTGGGTGCGGTCTCTGGAAACACCATATATTTT
>TRBJ1-3|NA|TRBV11-2|NA
CASSSFQGYSGNTIYF
TGTGCCAGCAGCTCTTTTCAGGGCTACTCTGGAAACACCATATATTTT
>TRBJ2-7|NA|TRBV6-5|TRBD2
CASSRVTSGPAYF
TGTGCCAGCAGCCGGGTGACTAGCGGGCCAGCGTACTTC
>TRBJ2-1|NA|TRBV18|NA
CASSPGWGRNEQFF
TGTGCCAGCTCCCCGGGTTGGGGCAGGAATGAGCAGTTCTTC
>TRBJ1-1|NA|TRBV12-3/TRBV12-4|NA
CASTSTGNSEAFF
TGTGCCAGCACATCGACGGGGAACTCTGAAGCTTTCTTT
>TRBJ2-7|NA|TRBV21-1|NA
CASSSTTRGTPYEQYF
TGTGCCAGCTCCTCAACGACTAGAGGGACCCCCTACGAGCAGTACTTC
>TRBJ2-3|NA|TRBV27|NA
CASSSLKEATDTQYF
TGTGCCAGCAGTTCCCTCAAGGAGGCCACAGATACGCAGTATTTT
>TRBJ1-5|NA|TRBV19|TRBD1
CASSWGQGENQPQHF
TGTGCCAGTAGTTGGGGACAGGGGGAGAATCAGCCCCAGCATTTT
>TRBJ2-3|NA|TRBV10-3|TRBD2
CAISLAGGKTDTQYF
TGTGCCATCAGCCTCGCGGGGGGAAAAACAGATACGCAGTATTTT
>TRBJ2-7|NA|TRBV15|TRBD2
CATSRDLAGSYEQYF
TGTGCCACCAGCAGAGATCTAGCGGGGTCCTACGAGCAGTACTTC
>TRBJ1-1|NA|TRBV18|TRBD1
CASSLDRGNTEAFF
TGTGCCAGCTCACTCGACAGGGGTAACACTGAAGCTTTCTTT
>TRBJ1-6|NA|TRBV7-2|NA
CASSLTVSFYNSPLHF
TGTGCCAGCAGCTTAACCGTGAGCTTCTATAATTCACCCCTCCACTTT
>TRBJ2-2|NA|TRBV10-2|NA
CATRLANTGELFF
TGCGCCACCCGACTAGCGAACACCGGGGAGCTGTTTTTT
>TRBJ1-2|NA|TRBV11-2|NA
CASSLGPPNYGYTF
TGTGCCAGCAGCTTAGGGCCCCCTAACTATGGCTACACCTTC
>TRBJ1-2|NA|TRBV5-1|TRBD1
CASSFFPGQGADGYTF
TGCGCCAGCAGCTTCTTCCCGGGACAGGGGGCGGATGGCTACACCTTC